The next 17 T cell receptor beta chains were all read from a single sample in a study of identical twins. TCRdb re-called the 5' RACE reads through MiXCR, storing one row per CDR3 protein. In the table there are roughly 630,000 distinct CDR3 sequences, under 8.5% of which are singletons. These data also featured in a second study, about yellow fever vaccine responses in identical twins.

The specimen was PBMCs. The source of these receptors is a woman between 18 and 29 years old in good health.

This clonotype came up many times. The CDR3 region has the DNA TGTGCCAGCAGTTTAGGGCGGAAACAAGAGACCCAGTACTTC. It is translated as CASSLGRKQETQYF. V usage is TRBV12-3 or TRBV12-4 and J usage is TRBJ2-5; D gene uncertain. This CDR3 contains 14 residues. Trimming took 1 base from V and 2 from J, leaving 8 bases between them.

DNA of the CDR3: TGTGCCAGCCCGTTGGCGGGGGCCAACACCGGGGAGCTGTTTTTT. Translating gives CASPLAGANTGELFF. The chain couples TRBV7-8 to TRBJ2-2; maybe TRBD2 (7 bases). The germline V and J ends were trimmed by 8 bases and 2 bases, with 15 bases remaining between them. Germline lookup yields CDR1 SGHVS and CDR2 FQNEAQ. The CDR3 sequence is 15 residues long.

This chain uses TRBV14 with TRBJ2-3; D remains ambiguous. Per the germline V gene, CDR1 is SGHDN and CDR2 is FVKESK. Trimming shortened V by 4 bases and J by 0 bases, and 8 bases separated the two germline ends. This CDR3 comprises 14 residues. Here the CDR3 DNA reads TGTGCCAGCAGCCGTGTTCCAAGCACAGATACGCAGTATTTT. This encodes CASSRVPSTDTQYF.

This chain uses TRBV20-1 with TRBJ2-3; the D gene is possibly TRBD2 (6 bases). This CDR3 contains 14 residues. Trimming cost V 3 bases and J 4 bases, with 14 bases left between them. CDR1 DFQATT and CDR2 SNEGSKA come from the germline V gene (reference sequence). The CDR3 reads CSARDRGGSDTQYF. The CDR3 region has the DNA TGCAGTGCTAGGGATCGCGGAGGGTCAGATACGCAGTATTTT.

The rearrangement links TRBV12-3 or TRBV12-4 to TRBJ2-2, with 14 bases matching TRBD2. V lost 11 bases to trimming and J lost 2 bases; unmatched junction nucleotides: 7. The CDR3 is 16 amino acids. The CDR3 DNA follows: TGTGCCGGAGGACTAGCGGGAGGAATTAACACCGGGGAGCTGTTTTTT. It is translated as CAGGLAGGINTGELFF.

This clonotype has at least ten counts. The gene calls are TRBV10-3 and TRBJ2-2; D is uncertain. CDR1 and CDR2 (germline): ENHRY, SYGVKD. V was shortened by 5 bases and J by 2 bases, with 0 bases between the two germline ends. The CDR3 is made up of 11 amino acids. The CDR3 region is CAISNTGELFF. CDR3 DNA: TGTGCCATCAGTAACACCGGGGAGCTGTTTTTT.

V and J are TRBV19 and TRBJ2-1, with 11 positions matching TRBD2. Germline values: CDR1 LNHDA, CDR2 SQIVND (reference sequence). This CDR3 is built from 16 residues. V trimming: 5 bases; J trimming: 4 bases; junction bases outside the gene matches: 7. CDR3 sequence reads: CASSVRLAGTYNEQFF. As DNA, the CDR3 is TGTGCCAGTAGTGTAAGACTAGCGGGGACGTACAATGAGCAGTTCTTC.

This clonotype appeared many times. The CDR3, as DNA: TGCGCCAGCACACGGGAGCGGTCAGGCACAGATACGCAGTATTTT. Amino acids: CASTRERSGTDTQYF. The chain links TRBV5-1 to TRBJ2-3; the D gene is possibly TRBD2 (6 bases). CDR1 is SGHRS, CDR2 YFSETQ, per germline. The CDR3 has 15 residues. V was pared by 6 bases and J by 1 base, with 15 bases between. Looking up the rest from reference TRBV5-1 and TRBJ2-3 gives the full variable domain: KAGVTQTPRYLIKTRGQQVTLSCSPISGHRSVSWYQQTPGQGLQFLFEYFSETQRNKGNFPGRFSGRQFSNSRSEMNVSTLELGDSALYLCASTRERSGTDTQYFGPGTRLTVL.

This clonotype has just a few counts. The V and J genes are TRBV5-1 and TRBJ1-5; TRBD1 matches at 12 bases. CDR3 length: 15 residues. Trimming at V came to 4 bases and at J to 6 bases, leaving 5 bases not matched to a gene. Germline V lookup: CDR1 SGHRS, CDR2 YFSETQ. CDR3 amino acids: CASSGGTGGSQPQHF. CDR3 nucleotide sequence: TGCGCCAGCAGCGGCGGGACAGGGGGCTCTCAGCCCCAGCATTTT. Drawing the rest from reference TRBV5-1 and TRBJ1-5, the complete variable domain is KAGVTQTPRYLIKTRGQQVTLSCSPISGHRSVSWYQQTPGQGLQFLFEYFSETQRNKGNFPGRFSGRQFSNSRSEMNVSTLELGDSALYLCASSGGTGGSQPQHFGDGTRLSIL.

This clonotype was recorded a few times. The chain carries TRBV9 and TRBJ2-3, with D perhaps matching TRBD2 (6 bases). This CDR3 is 16 amino acids long. Trimming stripped 0 bases from V and 3 bases from J, with 14 bases between. CDR1 is SGDLS and CDR2 is YYNGEE in the germline V gene. For the CDR3, the DNA is TGTGCCAGCAGCGTAGATGGAGGGGCAACAACAGATACGCAGTATTTT. Residues: CASSVDGGATTDTQYF.

This rearrangement joins TRBV12-3 or TRBV12-4 to TRBJ2-7, with D hard to call. This CDR3 region has 12 residues. V lost 3 bases to trimming and J lost 4 bases, with 7 bases between them. The CDR3 is CASSFDTYEQYF. The CDR3 coding sequence is TGTGCCAGCAGTTTCGACACGTACGAGCAGTACTTC.

The chain uses TRBV12-3 or TRBV12-4 and TRBJ2-5; 10 bases fit TRBD2. V lost 4 bases, J lost 6 bases, and 8 bases stayed unmatched. The CDR3 consists of 15 residues. CDR3 bases: TGTGCCAGCAGTTGGACTAGCGGCTCTTTGCAGACCCAGTACTTC. Amino acids: CASSWTSGSLQTQYF.

This clonotype was seen ten or more times. The V call is TRBV10-2, the J call TRBJ1-5; no definite D call. The CDR3 runs 14 residues. The V gene lost 7 bases and the J gene lost 6 bases, with 16 bases spanning the gap. CDR1 WSHSY and CDR2 SAAADI come from the germline V gene. CDR3 sequence (DNA): TGCGCCAGCAAGCCCGCGGGGAGCGCTCAGCCCCAGCATTTT. Translation: CASKPAGSAQPQHF.

This clonotype was detected a few times. The chain combines TRBV27 with TRBJ2-7; 12 bases align to TRBD2. Germline V gene sequence: CDR1 MNHEY, CDR2 SMNVEV (reference sequence). V lost 2 bases to trimming and J lost 0 bases; unmatched junction nucleotides: 8. CDR3 length: 18 amino acids. The CDR3 coding sequence is TGTGCCAGCAGTTTAGGTGGAGGACTAGCGGGATTCTCCTACGAGCAGTACTTC. Translating gives CASSLGGGLAGFSYEQYF.

With regard to this clonotype: The conserved closing phenylalanine or tryptophan is absent in this CDR3, likely reflecting a read error. V gene TRBV15 combines with J gene TRBJ2-1; tentative D call: TRBD1 (5 bases). Germline CDR1 reads LNHNV; CDR2 reads YYDKDF (reference sequence). V was clipped by 5 bases and J by 6 bases, with 11 bases between them. The CDR3 runs to 13 residues. CDR3 residues: CATSGQLFNEQFL. In DNA, the CDR3 is TGTGCCACCAGCGGACAACTTTTCAATGAGCAGTTCTTG.

This clonotype has a count of ten or more. This chain links TRBV27 with TRBJ2-2; possible D gene TRBD1, 6 bases. V shed 5 bases and J shed 3 bases, with 13 bases lying between them. The germline V gene encodes CDR1 MNHEY and CDR2 SMNVEV (reference sequence). This CDR3 contains 15 residues. CDR3 protein: CASSPRDTDTGELFF. The DNA for the CDR3 is TGTGCCAGCAGTCCCCGGGACACGGACACCGGGGAGCTGTTTTTT.

This clonotype occurred a few times. The gene calls are TRBV5-6 and TRBJ2-1, with 9 bases that match TRBD2. V lost 2 bases to trimming and J lost 6 bases; unmatched junction nucleotides: 9. Germline V gene data show CDR1 as SGHDT and CDR2 as YYEEEE. This CDR3 has 16 residues. As DNA, the CDR3 is TGTGCCAGCAGCTTACCCTTCGGGCGGGAGGGCAATGAGCAGTTCTTC. Translating gives CASSLPFGREGNEQFF.